Reported below is one TCR beta chain. CDR1 is MNHEY, CDR2 SMNVEV, per germline (reference sequence). The length of the CDR3 is 14 residues. Trimming shortened V by 3 bases and J by 4 bases, and 10 bases separated the two germline ends. This record belongs to a study of blood T cells in healthy people across ages. Individuals who donated were healthy Caucasians from Russia aged roughly 6 to 95. Samples had at least 6.5 million PBMCs isolated from them. A second PCR of about 7 to 12 cycles used a sample-barcoded 5' primer and a J-beta primer mix. Every sample returned 2.5 million or more CDR3-containing paired-end reads. TCRdb reanalysed the 5' RACE reads using MiXCR and keeps one entry per CDR3 protein. The sample includes more than 1,400,000 distinct CDR3 sequences, 42% of them seen just once.

This clonotype originated in a woman between 18 and 29 years old in good health. The sequencing sample was made of blood. J is TRBJ2-1 and V is TRBV27; D could derive from TRBD1 or TRBD2 (5 bases each). The CDR3 sequence: CASSFQGPYNEQFF. In DNA, the CDR3 is TGTGCCAGCAGTTTCCAGGGACCTTACAATGAGCAGTTCTTC.